One sample yielded the 10 T cell receptor beta chains listed below, sequenced in a study of identical twins. TCRdb reprocessed the 5' RACE reads via MiXCR and lists one record per CDR3 protein. The table includes under 900,000 distinct CDR3 sequences, around an eighth detected once. The sample was also linked to a second study, of yellow fever vaccine responses in identical twins.

Sequencing used PBMCs. These receptor sequences come from a woman aged 18-29 years in good health.

The chain joins TRBV5-1 to TRBJ2-5, with a tentative D call TRBD1 (7 bases). The CDR3 contains 15 residues. The V gene's germline CDR1 is SGHRS and CDR2 YFSETQ. V dropped 4 bases and J dropped 0 bases, with 13 bases sitting between them. The DNA for the CDR3 is TGCGCCAGCAGCGGGCGGGACAGCTACCAAGAGACCCAGTACTTC. Translation: CASSGRDSYQETQYF.

The CDR3 spells CASSETGAHEQFF. In DNA form, the CDR3 reads TGTGCCAGCAGTGAAACTGGGGCGCATGAGCAGTTCTTC. The chain carries TRBV6-1 and TRBJ2-1; possibly TRBD1 for D (5 bases). CDR1 MNHNS and CDR2 SASEGT come from the germline V gene. The CDR3 loop spans 13 amino acids. V shed 2 bases and J shed 8 bases, with 10 bases lying between them.

This chain links TRBV15 with TRBJ2-5; 9 bases match TRBD1. This CDR3 has 17 amino acids. Germline lookup yields CDR1 LNHNV and CDR2 YYDKDF (reference sequence). The V and J ends lost 0 bases and 3 bases, in that order; junction bases with no gene match: 8. CDR3: CATSRERVGTGKETQYF. The CDR3 DNA is TGTGCCACCAGCAGAGAGAGAGTTGGGACAGGGAAAGAGACCCAGTACTTC.

This clonotype was picked up many times. The rearrangement links TRBV29-1 to TRBJ2-1; 7 bases line up with TRBD2. CDR1 is SQVTM and CDR2 is ANQGSEA in the germline V gene. The J segment lost 7 bases and the V segment lost 1 base, leaving 7 bases of the junction unmatched. The CDR3 totals 14 residues. The CDR3 coding sequence is TGCAGCGTTGAAGTTAGCGTGGGGGGGAATGAGCAGTTCTTC. Protein product: CSVEVSVGGNEQFF.

This clonotype turned up a few times. At one boundary the junction diverges from the germline segment, which might be a read error. This chain joins TRBV7-9 and TRBJ2-4; 8 positions agree with TRBD1. Looked up from germline, CDR1 is SEHNR and CDR2 is FQNEAQ (reference sequence). The CDR3 runs 17 residues. CDR3 sequence (DNA): TGTGCCAGCAGCCTATGGACAGGGAATGGAGTCAAAAACATTCAGCACTTC. Amino acid sequence: CASSLWTGNGVKNIQHF.

The table lists this clonotype with a few counts. J is TRBJ2-3 and V is TRBV20-1; tentatively, D is TRBD1 (6 bases). Germline-derived CDR1 and CDR2 are DFQATT and SNEGSKA (reference sequence). The CDR3 spans 18 residues. V was clipped by 3 bases and J by 1 base, with 23 bases between them. DNA of the CDR3: TGCAGTGCTAGTCTCAGTCTGTATGAGGGGGTCGGCACAGATACGCAGTATTTT. It is translated as CSASLSLYEGVGTDTQYF.

The J gene is TRBJ2-1, the V gene TRBV12-3 or TRBV12-4; 8 positions match TRBD1. The CDR3 loop spans 14 amino acids. The V segment lost 7 bases and the J segment 3 bases; nucleotides outside the gene matches: 5. CDR3 DNA sequence: TGTGCCAGCATCACCGGACAGGGCTACAATGAGCAGTTCTTC. Its protein is CASITGQGYNEQFF.

This chain links TRBV7-6 with TRBJ2-1; perhaps TRBD2 as D (5 bases). This CDR3 contains 15 residues. CDR1 and CDR2 from the germline V gene are SGHVS and FNYEAQ. Trimming left V 3 bases short and J 13 bases short, with 22 bases between. In DNA form, the CDR3 reads TGTGCCAGCAGCTTGGGGTTAAGACTACCCTACTCTCAGTTCTTC. Residues: CASSLGLRLPYSQFF.

The chain is built from TRBV18 and TRBJ2-2; 11 bases align to TRBD2. J gave up 4 bases and V 4 bases, and 11 bases lay outside the gene matches. Germline loops: CDR1 KGHSH, CDR2 LQKENI. The CDR3 has 18 amino acids. As DNA, the CDR3 is TGTGCCAGCTCACTAACGGCCCCGGGACTAGCGGCCACCGGGGAGCTGTTTTTT. This encodes CASSLTAPGLAATGELFF. The full variable domain, in which reference TRBV18 and TRBJ2-2 provide the parts outside the CDR3, is NAGVMQNPRHLVRRRGQEARLRCSPMKGHSHVYWYRQLPEEGLKFMVYLQKENIIDESGMPKERFSAEFPKEGPSILRIQQVVRGDSAAYFCASSLTAPGLAATGELFFGEGSRLTVL.

Comment on this clonotype: Germline is not matched at one junction end, which may reflect a read error. This chain joins TRBV20-1 and TRBJ1-1; tentative D call: TRBD1 (6 bases). The CDR3 is 14 amino acids. Germline V gene sequence: CDR1 DFQATT, CDR2 SNEGSKA (reference sequence). This CDR3 is CSARAGERSTEAFF. In nucleotides, the CDR3 is TGCAGTGCGAGAGCAGGGGAAAGGAGCACTGAAGCTTTCTTT.